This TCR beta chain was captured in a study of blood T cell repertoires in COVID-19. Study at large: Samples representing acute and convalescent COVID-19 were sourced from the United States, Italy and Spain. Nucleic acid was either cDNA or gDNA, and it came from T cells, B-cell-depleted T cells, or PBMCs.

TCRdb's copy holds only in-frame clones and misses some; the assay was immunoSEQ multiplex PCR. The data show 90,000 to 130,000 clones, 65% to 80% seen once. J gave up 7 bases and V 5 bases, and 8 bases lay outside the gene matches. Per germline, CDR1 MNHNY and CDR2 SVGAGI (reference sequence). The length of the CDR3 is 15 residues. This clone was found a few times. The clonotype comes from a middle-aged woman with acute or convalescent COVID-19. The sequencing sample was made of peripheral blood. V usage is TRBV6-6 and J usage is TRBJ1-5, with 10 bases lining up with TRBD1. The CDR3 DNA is TGTGCCAGCAGTAACCGGGACAGGGGTGAGCAGCCCCAGCATTTT. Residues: CASSNRDRGEQPQHF.